The present entry profiles one TCR beta chain with its context. The method was immunoSEQ multiplex PCR; TCRdb's version includes in-frame clones alone and lacks a portion of them. The sample shows 55,000 to 75,000 clones, roughly 96% of them seen only once. The data derive from a study of shared T cell receptors in the human thymus. This CDR3 has 13 amino acids. V was clipped by 5 bases and J by 4 bases, with 12 bases between them. CDR1 and CDR2 (germline): SGHRS, YFSETQ. Input material: thymocytes. The rearrangement links TRBV5-1 to TRBJ1-1; no clear D gene. The TCR sequence derives from a human donor. Here the CDR3 reads CASSSEGGTEAFF. DNA for the CDR3: TGCGCCAGCAGTTCTGAGGGAGGCACTGAAGCTTTCTTT.